The next 14 T cell receptor beta chains were all read from a single sample in a study of blood T cell repertoires in COVID-19. Data came from immunoSEQ multiplex PCR; TCRdb stores just in-frame clones and leaves some out. The sample includes about 39,000 clones, about four fifths of them seen just once. Input material: peripheral blood. The receptor source for this set is a man aged 50 or older with active or convalescent COVID-19.

V and J are TRBV6-5 and TRBJ2-2; 13 bases are a match to TRBD2. The CDR3 has 15 amino acids. Per the germline V gene, CDR1 is MNHEY and CDR2 is SVGAGI. The V and J ends lost 7 bases and 7 bases, in that order; junction bases with no gene match: 6. CDR3 residues: CASTTSGGAIGELFF. CDR3 coding DNA: TGTGCCAGCACTACTAGCGGGGGGGCTATCGGGGAGCTGTTTTTT.

This chain connects TRBV19 to TRBJ1-5, with 9 bases matching TRBD1. This CDR3 region has 19 residues. The V segment lost 6 bases and the J segment 4 bases; nucleotides outside the gene matches: 19. Germline CDR1 is LNHDA and CDR2 is SQIVND (reference sequence). The CDR3 is CASSSPPGTGLGKNQPQHF. CDR3 in DNA: TGTGCCAGTAGCTCCCCGCCGGGGACAGGGCTAGGGAAAAATCAGCCCCAGCATTTT.

The V and J genes are TRBV6-5 and TRBJ1-3; unclear D gene. V was cut by 6 bases and J by 0 bases, with 9 bases left in between. Looked up from germline, CDR1 is MNHEY and CDR2 is SVGAGI. The CDR3 has 14 amino acids. The CDR3 region is CASRRVTSGNTIYF. For the CDR3, the DNA is TGTGCCAGCAGGCGGGTCACCTCTGGAAACACCATATATTTT.

The chain combines TRBV4-1 with TRBJ2-1, with TRBD2 matching 15 bases. The V gene end was trimmed by 3 bases and the J gene end by 2 bases; junction bases not matched to a gene: 2. The CDR3 totals 17 residues. CDR1 is MGHRA and CDR2 is YSYEKL in the germline V gene. CDR3 nucleotides: TGCGCCAGCAGCCACGGACTAGCGGGGGGGCCCTACAATGAGCAGTTCTTC. Translated: CASSHGLAGGPYNEQFF.

This clone was recorded a few times. The V call is TRBV19, the J call TRBJ2-1, with TRBD2 matching over 8 bases. Germline V gene sequence: CDR1 LNHDA, CDR2 SQIVND (reference sequence). V lost 5 bases and J lost 4; bases outside the gene matches: 7. The CDR3 sequence is 15 residues long. For the CDR3, the DNA is TGTGCCAGTAGTCCCACCGGGGGGGGATACAATGAGCAGTTCTTC. Translated, it gives CASSPTGGGYNEQFF.

This chain uses TRBV3-1 (or the pseudogene TRBV3-2) with TRBJ1-4; D unresolved. V was pared by 5 bases and J by 2 bases, with 12 bases between. Per the germline V gene, CDR1 is LGHDT and CDR2 is YNNKEL (reference sequence). The CDR3 has 15 residues. For the CDR3, the DNA is TGTGCCAGCAGCGGAAGGAGGCAGACTAATGAAAAACTGTTTTTT. Translating gives CASSGRRQTNEKLFF.

This clone occurred a few times. The J gene is TRBJ1-2, the V gene TRBV7-9, with 9 positions matching TRBD1. From germline, CDR1 is SEHNR and CDR2 FQNEAQ (reference sequence). V shed 5 bases, J shed 7 bases, and the junction held 11 bases outside the gene matches. The CDR3 covers 15 residues. CDR3 bases: TGTGCCAGCAGCCCCGGGACAGGGATCCCCCTTGGCTACACCTTC. It is translated as CASSPGTGIPLGYTF.

The CDR3 nucleotides read TGCAGCGTTGTACTAGCGGGGGATTACGAGCAGTACTTC. Protein product: CSVVLAGDYEQYF. The rearrangement uses TRBV29-1 and TRBJ2-7; 11 bases are shared with TRBD2. The junction had 3 bases not matched to a gene; V was cut back by 4 bases and J by 4 bases. The germline gives CDR1 SQVTM, CDR2 ANQGSEA. The CDR3 loop spans 13 amino acids.

The rearrangement links TRBV2 to TRBJ1-4, with 7 bases lining up with TRBD1. J was trimmed by 6 bases and V by 3 bases; bases with no gene match: 7. Looked up from germline, CDR1 is SNHLY and CDR2 is FYNNEI. The CDR3 runs to 15 residues. The DNA for the CDR3 is TGTGCCAGCAGTGATACCGGGACAGCCTATGAAAAACTGTTTTTT. It specifies CASSDTGTAYEKLFF.

The rearrangement uses TRBV28 and TRBJ2-7; 8 nucleotides match TRBD1. Germline-derived CDR1 and CDR2 are MDHEN and SYDVKM. The length of the CDR3 is 14 residues. Trimming removed 0 bases from V and 6 bases from J; junction bases left unmatched: 4. The CDR3 sequence: CASSLCSGGCEQYF. CDR3 nucleotide sequence: TGTGCCAGCAGTTTATGCTCAGGGGGCTGCGAGCAGTACTTC.

This rearrangement joins TRBV18 to TRBJ2-7, with D tentatively TRBD1 (6 bases). CDR1 is KGHSH, CDR2 LQKENI, per germline. V lost 4 bases and J lost 2, with 15 bases in between. This CDR3 is 15 amino acids long. The CDR3 coding sequence is TGTGCCAGCTCACGCCGGGACATACCACCCTACGAGCAGTACTTC. Encoded protein: CASSRRDIPPYEQYF.

The V call is TRBV5-1, the J call TRBJ1-1; no reliable D call. CDR1 and CDR2 from the germline V gene are SGHRS and YFSETQ. Trimming removed 0 bases from V and 0 bases from J, with 6 bases in between. The CDR3 length is 14 residues. The CDR3 here is CASSLAVLNTEAFF. CDR3 sequence (DNA): TGCGCCAGCAGCTTGGCCGTCCTGAACACTGAAGCTTTCTTT.

This rearrangement joins TRBV5-5 to TRBJ2-7, with D tentatively TRBD2 (5 bases). Germline-derived CDR1 and CDR2 are SGHKS and YYEKEE (reference sequence). The V end was cut by 0 bases, the J end by 1 base, with 14 bases between. This CDR3 has 16 residues. CDR3 sequence: CASSLAGTRLSYEQYF. In nucleotides, the CDR3 is TGTGCCAGCAGCTTGGCTGGCACTCGACTATCCTACGAGCAGTACTTC.

The chain has TRBV6-1 and TRBJ2-7, with TRBD2 as a possible D gene (5 bases). Germline CDR1 reads MNHNS; CDR2 reads SASEGT. The CDR3 sequence is 14 residues long. V dropped 1 base and J dropped 3 bases, with 10 bases sitting between them. CDR3 DNA: TGTGCCAGCAGTGAAGGGCCGGGGAACTACGAGCAGTACTTC. Protein product: CASSEGPGNYEQYF.